The entry that follows covers one TCR beta chain sequence. V dropped 3 bases and J dropped 4; count of bases not matched to a gene: 9. Germline CDR1 reads SGHTA; CDR2 reads FQGNSA. The CDR3 is 16 amino acids. The sample is drawn from a study of blood T cell repertoires in COVID-19. Overall study context: Some COVID-19 samples were acute and others convalescent; all came from the United States, Italy and Spain. The cDNA or gDNA used as material had been derived from T cells, B-cell-depleted T cells, or PBMCs.

In the original workflow: Researchers report that nucleated cell counts were estimated from reference gene primer amplification. Sequenced by immunoSEQ multiplex PCR; TCRdb stores in-frame clones only, minus some. The V and J calls and clone size were taken over from that table, and D and trimming were inferred from the DNA. The data contain 200,000 to 250,000 clones, approximately 81% of them singletons. The rearrangement joins TRBV7-2 to TRBJ1-5; 7 bases are a match to TRBD1. Sequenced input: peripheral blood. The sequence derives from a woman aged 80 or over with acute or convalescent COVID-19. The CDR3 region is CASSLEGALENQPQHF. CDR3 DNA: TGTGCCAGCAGCTTGGAGGGGGCCCTAGAAAATCAGCCCCAGCATTTT.